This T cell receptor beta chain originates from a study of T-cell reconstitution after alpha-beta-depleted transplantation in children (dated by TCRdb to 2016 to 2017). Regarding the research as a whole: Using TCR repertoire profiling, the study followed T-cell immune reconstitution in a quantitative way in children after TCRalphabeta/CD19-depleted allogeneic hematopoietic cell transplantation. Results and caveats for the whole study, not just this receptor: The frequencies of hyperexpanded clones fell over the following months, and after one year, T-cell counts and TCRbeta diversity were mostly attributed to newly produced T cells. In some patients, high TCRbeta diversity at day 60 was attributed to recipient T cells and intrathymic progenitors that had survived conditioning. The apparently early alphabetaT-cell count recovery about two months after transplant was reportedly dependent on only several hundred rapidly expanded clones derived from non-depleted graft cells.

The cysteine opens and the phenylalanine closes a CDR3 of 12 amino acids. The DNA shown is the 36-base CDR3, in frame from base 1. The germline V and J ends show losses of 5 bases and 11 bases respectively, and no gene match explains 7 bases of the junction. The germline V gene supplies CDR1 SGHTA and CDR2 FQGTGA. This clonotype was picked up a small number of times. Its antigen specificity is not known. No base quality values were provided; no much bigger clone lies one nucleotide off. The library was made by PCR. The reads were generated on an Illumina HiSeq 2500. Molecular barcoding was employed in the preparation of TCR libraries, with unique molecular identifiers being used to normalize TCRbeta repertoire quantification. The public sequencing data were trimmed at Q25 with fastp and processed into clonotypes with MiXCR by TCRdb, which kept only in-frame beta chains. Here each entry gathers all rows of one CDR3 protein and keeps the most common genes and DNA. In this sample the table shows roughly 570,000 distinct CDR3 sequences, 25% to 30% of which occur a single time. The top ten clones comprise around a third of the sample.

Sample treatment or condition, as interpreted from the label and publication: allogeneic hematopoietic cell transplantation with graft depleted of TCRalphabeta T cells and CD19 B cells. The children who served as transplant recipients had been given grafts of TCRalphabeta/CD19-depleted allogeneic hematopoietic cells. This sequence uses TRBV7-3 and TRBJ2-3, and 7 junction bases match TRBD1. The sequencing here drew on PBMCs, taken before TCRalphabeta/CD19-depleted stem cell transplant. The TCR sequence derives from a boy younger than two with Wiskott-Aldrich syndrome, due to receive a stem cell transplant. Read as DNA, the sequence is TGTGCCAGCAGCACGACAGGGCAGATGCAGTATTTT. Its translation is CASSTTGQMQYF.